The clone carrying this T cell receptor (beta chain) was counted at least ten times. Its matching antigen is unknown. These data come from a study of T-cell memory formation after mild COVID-19. Study summary: Largely, the TCR clusters proved donor specific.

In germline, CDR1 is ENHRY, CDR2 SYGVKD. Trimming took 4 bases from V and 1 from J, leaving 9 bases between them. CDR3 length: 14 amino acids. General observations from the study: Clones contracting day 15 to 85 were balanced CD4/CD8; later expanders leaned CD4+. Of the contracting clones, CD4+ ones lay mainly in CM and EM, and CD8+ ones in EMRA.

TCRdb used MiXCR to reprocess the 5' RACE reads, holding one entry per CDR3 protein. There are some 130,000 distinct CDR3 sequences in the sample; 15% to 20% occur only once, and approximately 5.2% lies in the top ten. The TCR originated in a young man who had mild COVID-19 (a few samples of this study predate the infection). Cell type and time point are not known. Sequencing input: PBMCs or a T cell subset sorted from them (not recorded which). The rearrangement uses TRBV10-3 and TRBJ2-3, with D possibly matching TRBD1 (6 bases). CDR3 coding DNA: TGTGCCATCAGTGTGGGGGCCGGCACAGATACGCAGTATTTT. It codes for CAISVGAGTDTQYF.